The clone carrying this T cell receptor (beta chain) was detected once. Antigen unknown. This entry comes from a study of siplizumab effects on memory and regulatory T cells. Overall study results and limits: The average Treg-derived proportion among mappable alloreactive CD4+ clones was 55% to 75% with siplizumab versus about 30% in controls.

The method was immunoSEQ multiplex PCR; TCRdb's version includes in-frame clones alone and lacks a portion of them. The sample consists of 100,000 or so clones, about 92% of them appearing once. The CDR3 is 14 amino acids. CDR1 is SNHLY and CDR2 is FYNNEI in the germline V gene. V trimming: 6 bases; J trimming: 0 bases; junction bases outside the gene matches: 3. Material for sequencing was Tregs sorted from blood. The chain uses TRBV2 and TRBJ2-7, with 9 bases identical to TRBD2. The sequence derives from a human donor in good health. CDR3 loop: CASRTSGSSYEQYF. The CDR3 coding sequence is TGTGCCAGCAGGACTAGCGGCAGCTCCTACGAGCAGTACTTC.